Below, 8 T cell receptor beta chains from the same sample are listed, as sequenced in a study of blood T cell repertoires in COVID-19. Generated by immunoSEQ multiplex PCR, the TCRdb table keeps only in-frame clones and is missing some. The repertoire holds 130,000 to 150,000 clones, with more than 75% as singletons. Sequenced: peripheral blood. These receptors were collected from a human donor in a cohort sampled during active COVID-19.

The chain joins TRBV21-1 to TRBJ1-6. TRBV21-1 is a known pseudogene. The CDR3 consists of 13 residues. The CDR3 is CASSKLKTGPLHF. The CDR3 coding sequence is TGTGCCAGCAGCAAACTCAAAACGGGGCCCCTCCACTTT.

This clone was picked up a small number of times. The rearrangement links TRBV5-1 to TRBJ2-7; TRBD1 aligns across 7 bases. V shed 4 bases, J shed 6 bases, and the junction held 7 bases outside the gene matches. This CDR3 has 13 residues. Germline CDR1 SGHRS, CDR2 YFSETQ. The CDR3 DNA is TGCGCCAGCAGCCCGCAGACAGGGACCGAGCAGTACTTC. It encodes CASSPQTGTEQYF.

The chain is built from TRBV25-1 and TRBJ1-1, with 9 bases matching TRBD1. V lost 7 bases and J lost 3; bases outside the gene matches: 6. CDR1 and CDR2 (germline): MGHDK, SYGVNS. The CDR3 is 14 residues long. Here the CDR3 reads CASTPGQGYTEAFF. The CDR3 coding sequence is TGTGCCAGCACTCCCGGACAGGGGTACACTGAAGCTTTCTTT.

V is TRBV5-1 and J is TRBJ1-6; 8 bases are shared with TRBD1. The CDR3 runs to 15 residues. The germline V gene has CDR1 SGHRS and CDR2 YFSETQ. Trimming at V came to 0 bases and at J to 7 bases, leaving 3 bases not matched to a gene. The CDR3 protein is CASSLEGTGNSPLHF. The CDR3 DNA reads TGCGCCAGCAGCTTGGAGGGGACAGGCAATTCACCCCTCCACTTT.

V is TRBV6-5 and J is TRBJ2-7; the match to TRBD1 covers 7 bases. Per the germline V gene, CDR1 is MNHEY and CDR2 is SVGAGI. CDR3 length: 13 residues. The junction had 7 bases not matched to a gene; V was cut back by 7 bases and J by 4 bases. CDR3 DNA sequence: TGTGCCAGCAACAGGGGCCCCCCTTACGAGCAGTACGTC. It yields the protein CASNRGPPYEQYV.

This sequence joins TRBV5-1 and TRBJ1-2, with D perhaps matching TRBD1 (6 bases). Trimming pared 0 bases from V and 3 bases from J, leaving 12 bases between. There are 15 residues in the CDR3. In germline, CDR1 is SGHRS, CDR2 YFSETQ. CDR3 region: CASSLGRGEDYGYTF. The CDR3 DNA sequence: TGCGCCAGCAGCTTGGGCAGGGGTGAAGACTATGGCTACACCTTC.

CDR3 DNA: TGTGCCAGCAGTGGGGACAGGGGGAACACTGAAGCTTTCTTT. The encoded protein is CASSGDRGNTEAFF. The rearrangement uses TRBV25-1 and TRBJ1-1, with 10 nucleotides matching TRBD1. CDR3 length equals 14 residues. From germline, CDR1 is MGHDK and CDR2 SYGVNS. V was pared by 4 bases and J by 1 base, with 0 bases of the junction left unmatched. Full variable domain (remainder filled in from reference TRBV25-1 and TRBJ1-1): EADIYQTPRYLVIGTGKKITLECSQTMGHDKMYWYQQDPGMELHLIHYSYGVNSTEKGDLSSESTVSRIRTEHFPLTLESARPSHTSQYLCASSGDRGNTEAFFGQGTRLTVV.

The CDR3 region is CAISESTGYTEAFF. DNA of the CDR3: TGTGCCATCAGTGAGTCGACAGGATACACTGAAGCTTTCTTT. The chain is built from TRBV10-3 and TRBJ1-1, with D maybe TRBD1 (6 bases). CDR3 length: 14 amino acids. The germline V gene encodes CDR1 ENHRY and CDR2 SYGVKD. V was clipped by 0 bases and J by 3 bases, with 8 bases between them.